The T cell receptor (beta chain) described here comes from a study of human T cells and chemical hapten exposure. Background on the study: Researchers reported sensitizing an approximately 2 cm by approximately 2 cm upper inner arm skin site with 2% DPC. Throughout the roughly 24-week study, diphenylcyclopropenone was applied weekly to the patients' scalps. General study results and limits: Among TCRs, those above 1 in 1000 frequency were unaffected by DPC sensitization.

In its sample, this clonotype was seen many times. What it recognizes is unknown. Stated time point: pre-sensitization, week 0. Stated treatment: therapeutic diphenylcyclopropenone sensitization with weekly scalp DPC. Alopecia patients between 18 and 70 years old and suitable for DPC were used as donors. Each CDR3 protein gets one entry after TCRdb re-called the RACE reads with MiXCR. The sample includes about 260,000 distinct CDR3 sequences, 7.5% to 9% seen only once; the top ten take over 2%. J lost 3 bases, V lost 1 base, and 3 bases had no gene match. Germline V lookup: CDR1 SGHTA, CDR2 FQGNSA. CDR3 size: 14 residues.

This chain uses TRBV7-2 with TRBJ2-7; the match to TRBD1 covers 7 bases. This TCR was recovered from a woman between 40 and 55 years old with alopecia areata. Some clones in this sample may be carry-over from other donors' samples. The sequencing here drew on whole blood, taken in connection with sensitization to the hapten diphenylcyclopropenone (DPC). CDR3 sequence: CASSLGGQSYEQYF. CDR3 nucleotide sequence: TGTGCCAGCAGCTTAGGGGGACAGAGCTACGAGCAGTACTTC.